This TCR beta chain appears in the sequencing data of a study of OX40 agonist ivuxolimab in advanced cancers. Study conclusions and caveats: Compared with CD4+, CD8+ T cells on average had more expanded clones.

Sequencing was performed with immunoSEQ multiplex PCR; in TCRdb, only in-frame clones are kept and a portion is missing. The sample includes nearly 70,000 clones, over 75% of them seen just once. Comment on this clone: Antigen: not known.

Losses at the gene ends were 6 bases for V and 3 bases for J; bases not matched to a gene: 7. In germline, CDR1 is SGHNT, CDR2 YYREEE (reference sequence). The CDR3 runs to 14 residues. V gene TRBV5-4 combines with J gene TRBJ2-3, with 7 bases lining up with TRBD1. This clonotype was obtained from an adult with an advanced solid tumor such as melanoma, head and neck, liver or kidney cancer. Specimen: CD4+ or CD8+ T cells sorted from blood, collected in a trial of the OX40 agonist ivuxolimab. DNA of the CDR3: TGTGCCAGCACCCGACAGGGAAGGACAGATACGCAGTATTTT. Translation gives CASTRQGRTDTQYF.